This T cell receptor beta chain originates from a study of blood T cell repertoires in COVID-19. Study-level background: Collection of acute and convalescent COVID-19 samples took place in the United States, Italy and Spain. Nucleic acid was either cDNA or gDNA, and it came from T cells, B-cell-depleted T cells, or PBMCs.

The CDR3 spans 13 residues. Trimming removed 6 bases from V and 6 bases from J; junction bases left unmatched: 9. CDR1 and CDR2 from the germline V gene are SQVTM and ANQGSEA. This clone came up a few times. In the original processing: Counts of nucleated cells, estimated from reference gene primer amplification, were obtained. Here immunoSEQ multiplex PCR was the method, and the copy in TCRdb shows in-frame clones only, minus some. The DNA was the basis for D and trimming; V, J and clone size are from that table. The table includes under 150,000 clones, around 85% detected once. The receptor was derived from a human donor in a cohort sampled during active COVID-19. The rearrangement uses TRBV29-1 and TRBJ2-7; 9 bases are a match to TRBD1. The sample taken for sequencing was peripheral blood. CDR3 DNA: TGCAGCGTGATGACAGGGGGGTTTCGCGAGCAGTACTTC. Protein sequence: CSVMTGGFREQYF.